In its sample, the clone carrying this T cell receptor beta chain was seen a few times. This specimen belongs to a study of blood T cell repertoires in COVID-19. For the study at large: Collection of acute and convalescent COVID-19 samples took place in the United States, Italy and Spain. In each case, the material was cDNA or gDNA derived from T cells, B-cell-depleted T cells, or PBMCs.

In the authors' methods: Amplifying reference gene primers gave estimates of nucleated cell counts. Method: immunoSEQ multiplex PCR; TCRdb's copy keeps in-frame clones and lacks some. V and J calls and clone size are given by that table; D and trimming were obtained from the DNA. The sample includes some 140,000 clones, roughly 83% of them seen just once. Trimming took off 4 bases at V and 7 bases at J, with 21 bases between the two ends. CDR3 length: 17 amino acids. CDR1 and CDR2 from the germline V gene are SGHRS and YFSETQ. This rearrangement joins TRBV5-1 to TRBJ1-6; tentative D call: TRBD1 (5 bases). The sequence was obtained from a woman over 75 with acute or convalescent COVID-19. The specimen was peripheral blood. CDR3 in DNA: TGCGCCAGCAGCCCTGGCGGGAGTGGGTCAGGGAATTCACCCCTCCACTTT. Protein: CASSPGGSGSGNSPLHF.